Listed below are T cell receptor beta chains from one sample, sequenced in a study of shared clonotypes between healthy human individuals. The repertoire was sequenced with immunoSEQ multiplex PCR; TCRdb's copy has only in-frame clones and lacks some. The data show some 2,400,000 clones, with roughly 95% seen just once and 0.1% to 0.15% held by the top ten. The sequenced material came from naive CD4+ T cells sorted from blood. The receptors stem from a man aged 18-30 years in good health. Each CDR3 is given with its conserved first and last residue.

J gene: TRBJ1-2
V gene: TRBV12-5
CDR3 length: 13
CDR3 protein: CASGHTGGSGYTF

J gene: TRBJ1-2
V gene: TRBV7-9
CDR3 length: 14
CDR3 protein: CASSSESQVHGYTF

J gene: TRBJ2-5
V gene: TRBV25-1
CDR3 length: 11
CDR3 protein: CASSDYETQYF

J gene: TRBJ2-7
V gene: TRBV6-1
CDR3 length: 13
CDR3 protein: CASKTGGSYEQYF

J gene: TRBJ1-2
V gene: TRBV10-3
CDR3 length: 14
CDR3 protein: CAISESQGDYGYTF

J gene: TRBJ1-2
V gene: TRBV7-9
CDR3 length: 12
CDR3 protein: CASSPGTGGYTF

J gene: TRBJ2-1
V gene: TRBV4-3
CDR3 length: 13
CDR3 protein: CASSLLRTGEQFF

J gene: TRBJ2-7
V gene: TRBV11-2
CDR3 length: 12
CDR3 protein: CASSLPGYEQYF

J gene: TRBJ2-2
V gene: TRBV6-5
CDR3 length: 16
CDR3 protein: CASSYFGLAGGGELFF

J gene: TRBJ2-2
V gene: TRBV30
CDR3 length: 16
CDR3 protein: CAWNNPRRGATGELFF

J gene: TRBJ1-1
V gene: TRBV5-5
CDR3 length: 15
CDR3 protein: CASSNPGRKNTEAFF

J gene: TRBJ1-4
V gene: TRBV2
CDR3 length: 13
CDR3 protein: CASSGTVNEKLFF

J gene: TRBJ2-5
V gene: TRBV7-2
CDR3 length: 14
CDR3 protein: CASSYRRGSETQYF

J gene: TRBJ2-7
V gene: TRBV23-1
CDR3 length: 17
CDR3 protein: CASSQSPPTGGGHEQYF

J gene: TRBJ2-1
V gene: TRBV18
CDR3 length: 15
CDR3 protein: CASSRDRSSYNEQFF

J gene: TRBJ2-7
V gene: TRBV15
CDR3 length: 15
CDR3 protein: CATSRDSGSLYEQYF

J gene: TRBJ2-5
V gene: TRBV7-6
CDR3 length: 14
CDR3 protein: CASSSPGLQESQYF